A single T cell receptor beta chain is shown here with its context. V was cut by 0 bases and J by 1 base, with 25 bases left in between. Germline-derived CDR1 and CDR2 are MNHEY and SMNVEV (reference sequence). CDR3 size: 21 residues. These data belong to a study of blood T cell repertoires in COVID-19. The assay was immunoSEQ multiplex PCR, and TCRdb's table has in-frame clones only and misses some. The repertoire has over 120,000 clones, more than 75% of them found once; the top ten carry roughly 4.5%. The material sequenced was peripheral blood. The receptor comes from a human donor in a cohort sampled during active COVID-19. The chain combines TRBV27 with TRBJ2-1; weak D call: TRBD1 (7 bases). Here the CDR3 reads CASSLSYTGDVGGNSYNEQFF. CDR3 DNA sequence: TGTGCCAGCAGTTTATCGTATACAGGGGATGTGGGAGGCAATTCCTACAATGAGCAGTTCTTC.